This record covers a single TCR beta chain. Its specific antigen is unknown. No qualities accompany the bases; no much larger clone lies one base away. The trial excluded patients who had a history of autoimmune disease or were on systemic immunosuppression. Peripheral blood for TCR sequencing was collected from all dose cohorts at baseline, on cycle 4 day 1, and on cycle 7 day 1. The samples were drawn from a first-in-human, open-label, multicenter phase I dose-escalation trial of ivuxolimab. Adults with locally advanced or metastatic head and neck squamous cell, hepatocellular, melanoma or renal cell carcinoma were enrolled in the trial. Before TCR sequencing, CD4+ T cells and CD8+ T cells were sorted from peripheral blood as separate populations. The data stem from a study of OX40 agonist ivuxolimab in advanced cancers. Some background on the complete study: Ivuxolimab was a fully human IgG2 agonistic monoclonal antibody targeting the costimulatory receptor OX40 (CD134). Intravenous ivuxolimab was administered to patients every 2 weeks at six dose levels: 0.01, 0.1, 0.3, 1.5, 3 and 10 mg/kg. Of the roughly 50 dose-escalation patients, hepatocellular carcinoma was present in about 19, melanoma in around 15, renal cell carcinoma in 9 and head and neck cancer in 9. In the dose-escalation cohort, 65% to 85% of patients were male, and the mean age was 60 years with a range of roughly 20 to 80. Prior anti-PD-1, anti-PD-L1 or anti-CTLA-4 therapy was permitted, and about two fifths of dose-escalation patients had received checkpoint inhibitors. Three dose-escalation patients achieved partial responses, one with hepatocellular carcinoma and two with cutaneous melanoma. Peripheral TCRbeta sequencing was intended to test whether TCR sequence diversity was altered and clonal T-cell expansion was caused by ivuxolimab. The paper describes the monotherapy dose-escalation part (N ≈ 51 patients) of the phase I trial of ivuxolimab. The paper as a whole reports these results and caveats: After ivuxolimab, CD8+ T cells had more expanded clones than CD4+ T cells on average. Low levels of normalized T-cell clonal expansion were also seen in some nonresponding patients. In the 0.1-3.0 mg/kg groups, partial responders were among the patients with the lowest normalized peripheral clonal expansion, particularly in CD8+ T cells. At doses of 0.1 to 3.0 mg/kg, clonal expansion of both CD4+ and CD8+ T cells in blood was seen between baseline and week 6. The antigen specificity of the clonally expanded peripheral T cells was not determined.

At the junction V is shortened by 1 base and J by 5 bases, with 9 bases in between. Counted from cysteine to phenylalanine, this CDR3 has 15 amino acids. The sequence is cut down to CDR3 DNA, 45 bases in frame from base 1. The germline V gene sets CDR1 to SGHAT and CDR2 to FQNNGV. Genomic DNA was isolated from the sorted cells so that the TCRbeta CDR3 region could be sequenced. The immunoSEQ Assay was used to sequence the TCRbeta CDR3 regions. TCRdb re-hosts the immuneACCESS table, in-frame sequences only. Its copies lack some clones; in the studies checked, an unresolved V gene accounts for under half of them, and the cause for the rest is not known. A total of around 56,000 clones appear in this sample, roughly 82% of them only once. Roughly 4% of the sample is held by the ten biggest clonotypes.

The starting material was CD4+ or CD8+ T cells sorted from blood, obtained in a trial of the OX40 agonist ivuxolimab. The chain couples TRBV11-2 to TRBJ1-6; the D gene is not confidently resolved. This clonotype was sampled from an adult with an advanced solid tumor such as melanoma, head and neck, liver or kidney cancer. The DNA sequence reads TGTGCCAGCAGCTTAGTCGGCGGCAATAATTCACCCCTCCACTTT. This translates into CASSLVGGNNSPLHF.